This record concerns one T cell receptor beta chain sequence. Trimming cost V 6 bases and J 2 bases, with 16 bases left between them. Germline V CDR1 and CDR2: SGDLS, YYNGEE. The CDR3 length is 15 residues. These data come from a study of cytomegalovirus exposure and HLA in healthy donors. PCR involved 60 Vbeta and 13 Jbeta primers. Repertoires were generated with immunoSEQ multiplex PCR, while TCRdb's copy carries only in-frame clones and drops some. Recorded for this sample: roughly 35,000 clones. The sample consisted of PBMCs. The sequence was collected from a woman aged 40-49 years in good health and CMV-seropositive. V and J are TRBV9 and TRBJ2-3, with unresolved D. In DNA form, the CDR3 reads TGTGCCAGCACCTTTGGAACAGTCATCACAGATACGCAGTATTTT. Residues: CASTFGTVITDTQYF.